The 5 T cell receptor beta chains given below trace back to one sample, sequenced in a study of blood T cell repertoires in COVID-19. Libraries were prepared by immunoSEQ multiplex PCR; TCRdb keeps only in-frame clonotypes and omits some of them. The profile covers more than 200,000 clones, with around 84% appearing a single time and under 5% taken by the ten largest. Material: peripheral blood. Receptors originate from a man aged 55 to 70 with acute or convalescent COVID-19.

The rearrangement uses TRBV30 and TRBJ1-1; D not resolved. Per germline, CDR1 GTSNPN and CDR2 SVGIG (reference sequence). This CDR3 has 13 amino acids. The V and J ends lost 2 bases and 3 bases respectively, with 10 bases between them. The DNA of the CDR3 is TGTGCCTGGAGTTTCTCCTCAGACACTGAAGCTTTCTTT. Residues: CAWSFSSDTEAFF.

The chain has TRBV10-3 and TRBJ1-2, with D maybe TRBD1 (6 bases). This CDR3 is 15 amino acids long. V was trimmed by 3 bases and J by 7 bases, leaving 18 bases between them. Germline CDR1 ENHRY, CDR2 SYGVKD. As DNA, the CDR3 is TGTGCCATCAGTGACGAGGTGGGGACACCCCTTGGCTACACCTTC. It encodes CAISDEVGTPLGYTF.

DNA for the CDR3: TGTGCCAGCAGTTACTGGAGAACCGCTGAGGGTGGCTACACCTTC. Translating it yields CASSYWRTAEGGYTF. The chain has TRBV6-5 and TRBJ1-2, with D uncertain. The germline CDR1 and CDR2 sequences are MNHEY and SVGAGI. The CDR3 consists of 15 residues. Trimming shortened V by 1 base and J by 7 bases, and 16 bases separated the two germline ends.

The CDR3 DNA is TGCGCCAGCAGCCAAGCTCCACGCAGGAGCGGGAGCGGGGCTAGCACAGATACGCAGTATTTT. The encoded protein is CASSQAPRRSGSGASTDTQYF. V usage is TRBV4-3 and J usage is TRBJ2-3; 8 bases map to TRBD2. J lost 0 bases, V lost 1 base, and 18 bases had no gene match. The CDR3 spans 21 residues. Germline CDR1 and CDR2: LGHNA and YSLEER.

The rearrangement links TRBV6-5 to TRBJ2-2; possible D gene TRBD1, 6 bases. Germline CDR1 reads MNHEY; CDR2 reads SVGAGI. The CDR3 length is 14 residues. V lost 3 bases to trimming and J lost 9 bases, with 14 bases between them. In DNA, the CDR3 is TGTGCCAGCAGTTATCCGGGACAACGATGGGAGCTGTTTTTT. Encoded protein: CASSYPGQRWELFF.